This T cell receptor beta chain was found in a study of identical twins. Study results and limitations: Out-of-frame alpha sequences common to twins were enriched for low generation probability.

A universal primer site came from template switching; cDNA carried unique molecular identifiers. TCRdb ran MiXCR on the 5' RACE reads and lists one entry per CDR3 protein. The sample carries about 890,000 distinct CDR3 sequences, roughly an eighth recorded once. This clonotype has more than one count but fewer than ten. Antigen: not known. CDR3 length equals 15 residues. Germline V gives CDR1 SGHAT, CDR2 FQNNGV. J was trimmed by 7 bases and V by 3 bases; bases with no gene match: 7. The sample was also reused in another study, on yellow fever vaccine responses in identical twins.

The sequence was obtained from a woman younger than 35 in good health. This chain uses TRBV11-2 with TRBJ1-3; 9 bases align to TRBD1. Sample: PBMCs. DNA for the CDR3: TGTGCCAGCAGCTTGGATACAGGGGGCTGGAACACCATATATTTT. It specifies CASSLDTGGWNTIYF.